This entry concerns a single T cell receptor beta chain. Its antigen is unknown. The sample comes from a study of shared clonotypes between healthy human individuals. V trimming: 3 bases; J trimming: 1 base; junction bases outside the gene matches: 8. The CDR3 is 17 amino acids. The V gene's germline CDR1 is MDHEN and CDR2 SYDVKM. Study conclusions and caveats: The study generally estimated greater richness for naive than memory subsets. Across a handful of donors, naive CD4 shared roughly 5%, naive CD8 around 4%, memory CD4 roughly 2.3%, memory CD8 under 0.5%.

Libraries were prepared by immunoSEQ multiplex PCR; TCRdb keeps only in-frame clonotypes and omits some of them. The sample yields roughly 700,000 clones, less than 85% seen once. The chain combines TRBV28 with TRBJ1-3; 8 bases match TRBD1. The specimen was memory CD4+ T cells sorted from blood. Specified subset: CD45RA-negative fraction. The source of this sequence is a woman aged 25 to 39 in good health. Here the CDR3 reads CASSLGTGGLSGNTIYF. Written as DNA, the CDR3 is TGTGCCAGCAGTTTGGGGACAGGAGGGCTATCTGGAAACACCATATATTTT.